Shown below are 10 T cell receptor beta chains from a single sample sequenced in a study of blood T cell repertoires in COVID-19. TCRdb's table, derived via immunoSEQ multiplex PCR, lists solely in-frame clones and lacks some. The table includes 200,000 or so clones, roughly 90% detected once. The specimen was peripheral blood. These receptors were taken from a woman aged 55-75 years with acute or convalescent COVID-19.

The chain has TRBV25-1 and TRBJ2-7; TRBD2 matches 12 bases. Germline CDR1 MGHDK, CDR2 SYGVNS. Losses at the gene ends were 10 bases for V and 4 bases for J; bases not matched to a gene: 5. The CDR3 is 13 amino acids. The DNA of the CDR3 is TGTGCCACCAGGACTAGCGGGAAATACGAGCAGTACTTC. Translated, it gives CATRTSGKYEQYF.

The gene calls are TRBV28 and TRBJ2-3; the match to TRBD2 covers 8 bases. The CDR3 is 13 residues long. CDR1 and CDR2 (germline): MDHEN, SYDVKM. J lost 11 bases, V lost 4 bases, and 8 bases had no gene match. The CDR3 spells CASSSHSGTRQYF. In DNA, the CDR3 is TGTGCCAGCAGTTCTCATAGCGGGACGAGGCAGTATTTT.

V usage is TRBV19 and J usage is TRBJ2-1; TRBD1 matches at 10 bases. Germline trimming cut 4 bases from V and 8 bases from J; bases unmatched to any gene: 5. Germline CDR1 reads LNHDA; CDR2 reads SQIVND (reference sequence). CDR3 size: 14 residues. The CDR3 DNA follows: TGTGCCAGTAGTACCGGACAGGGGGTCGATGAGCAGTTCTTC. Protein sequence: CASSTGQGVDEQFF. The full variable domain, with the rest looked up from reference TRBV19 and TRBJ2-1, is DGGITQSPKYLFRKEGQNVTLSCEQNLNHDAMYWYRQDPGQGLRLIYYSQIVNDFQKGDIAEGYSVSREKKESFPLTVTSAQKNPTAFYLCASSTGQGVDEQFFGPGTRLTVL.

The chain employs TRBV6-1 and TRBJ2-7, with TRBD1 matching over 10 bases. The V gene end was trimmed by 3 bases and the J gene end by 4 bases; junction bases not matched to a gene: 3. The CDR3 runs 14 residues. CDR1 is MNHNS and CDR2 is SASEGT in the germline V gene. The CDR3 region is CASSETGGAYEQYF. For the CDR3, the DNA is TGTGCCAGCAGTGAGACAGGGGGCGCGTACGAGCAGTACTTC.

This sequence joins TRBV25-1 and TRBJ1-1, with D perhaps TRBD1 (5 bases). CDR3 length: 17 residues. Trimming pared 6 bases from V and 1 base from J, leaving 21 bases between. Per the germline V gene, CDR1 is MGHDK and CDR2 is SYGVNS. The CDR3 is CASSKRGTTIPNTEAFF. The CDR3 coding sequence is TGTGCCAGCAGCAAACGGGGGACGACCATCCCGAACACTGAAGCTTTCTTT.

The rearrangement links TRBV11-2 to TRBJ1-6, with a weak D call TRBD1 (5 bases). V was clipped by 5 bases and J by 6 bases, with 17 bases between them. The CDR3 runs 16 residues. Germline-derived CDR1 and CDR2 are SGHAT and FQNNGV. The chain's CDR3 is CASSPQGRWGNSPLHF. In nucleotides, the CDR3 is TGTGCCAGCAGCCCCCAGGGCAGGTGGGGTAATTCACCCCTCCACTTT. The variable domain in full, with the rest retrieved from reference TRBV11-2 and TRBJ1-6, is EAGVAQSPRYKIIEKRQSVAFWCNPISGHATLYWYQQILGQGPKLLIQFQNNGVVDDSQLPKDRFSAERLKGVDSTLKIQPAKLEDSAVYLCASSPQGRWGNSPLHFGNGTRLTVT.

The chain combines TRBV5-5 with TRBJ2-1, with 8 bases that match TRBD1. With V trimmed by 4 bases and J by 3 bases, 9 bases remained unmatched. The germline V gene has CDR1 SGHKS and CDR2 YYEKEE (reference sequence). The CDR3 loop spans 16 amino acids. This CDR3 reads CASSRTSGGNYNEQFF. DNA for the CDR3: TGTGCCAGCAGCAGGACCTCAGGGGGCAACTACAATGAGCAGTTCTTC.

The V and J genes are TRBV7-2 and TRBJ2-7; no reliable D call. From germline, CDR1 is SGHTA and CDR2 FQGNSA. The CDR3 covers 15 residues. V was cut by 1 base and J by 2 bases, with 12 bases left in between. The CDR3 region is CASSLVSNSPYEQYF. Here the CDR3 DNA reads TGTGCCAGCAGCTTAGTGAGTAACTCCCCCTACGAGCAGTACTTC.

This clone was observed a few times. The chain joins TRBV3-1 (or the pseudogene TRBV3-2) to TRBJ2-2, with a possible D match to TRBD2 (6 bases). V lost 3 bases, J lost 1 base, and 6 bases lay in between. Germline V CDR1 and CDR2: LGHDT, YNNKEL (reference sequence). The CDR3 length is 14 residues. CDR3 nucleotide sequence: TGTGCCAGCAGCCACGGGGGGAACACCGGGGAGCTGTTTTTT. Amino acid sequence: CASSHGGNTGELFF.

This chain links TRBV7-2 with TRBJ2-3; 7 nucleotides agree with TRBD2. The CDR3 is 16 residues long. The junction had 6 bases not matched to a gene; V was cut back by 3 bases and J by 0 bases. Germline CDR1 and CDR2: SGHTA and FQGNSA. DNA of the CDR3: TGTGCCAGCAGCTTGGGGAGCGGGATCAGCACAGATACGCAGTATTTT. The encoded protein is CASSLGSGISTDTQYF.